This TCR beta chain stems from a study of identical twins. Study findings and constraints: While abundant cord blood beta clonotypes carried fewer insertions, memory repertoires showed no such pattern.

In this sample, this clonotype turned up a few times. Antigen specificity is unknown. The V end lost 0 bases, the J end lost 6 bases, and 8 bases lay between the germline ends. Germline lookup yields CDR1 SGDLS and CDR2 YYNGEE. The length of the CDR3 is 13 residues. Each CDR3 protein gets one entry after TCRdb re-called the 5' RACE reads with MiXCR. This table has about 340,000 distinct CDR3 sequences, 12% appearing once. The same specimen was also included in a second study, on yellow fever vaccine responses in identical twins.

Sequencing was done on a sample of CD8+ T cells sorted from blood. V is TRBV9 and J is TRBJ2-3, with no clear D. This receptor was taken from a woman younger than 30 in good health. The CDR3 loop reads CASSVGESDTQYF. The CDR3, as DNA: TGTGCCAGCAGCGTAGGCGAGTCCGATACGCAGTATTTT.